This paragraph covers one T cell receptor beta chain sequence. Trimming removed 3 bases from V and 4 bases from J; junction bases left unmatched: 11. Germline V gene sequence: CDR1 LNHNV, CDR2 YYDKDF (reference sequence). This CDR3 region has 17 residues. The data derive from a study of blood T cell repertoires in COVID-19. This table comes from immunoSEQ multiplex PCR, and its TCRdb copy is limited to in-frame clones, with some not included. The data contain hundreds of thousands of clones, about 90% of them singletons. The rearrangement joins TRBV15 to TRBJ2-2, with TRBD2 matching 7 bases. Sequencing used peripheral blood. This receptor was obtained from a man between 18 and 35 years old with active or convalescent COVID-19. This CDR3 is CATSRGLTFPVTGELFF. The CDR3 nucleotides read TGTGCCACCAGCAGGGGACTAACGTTCCCGGTCACCGGGGAGCTGTTTTTT.